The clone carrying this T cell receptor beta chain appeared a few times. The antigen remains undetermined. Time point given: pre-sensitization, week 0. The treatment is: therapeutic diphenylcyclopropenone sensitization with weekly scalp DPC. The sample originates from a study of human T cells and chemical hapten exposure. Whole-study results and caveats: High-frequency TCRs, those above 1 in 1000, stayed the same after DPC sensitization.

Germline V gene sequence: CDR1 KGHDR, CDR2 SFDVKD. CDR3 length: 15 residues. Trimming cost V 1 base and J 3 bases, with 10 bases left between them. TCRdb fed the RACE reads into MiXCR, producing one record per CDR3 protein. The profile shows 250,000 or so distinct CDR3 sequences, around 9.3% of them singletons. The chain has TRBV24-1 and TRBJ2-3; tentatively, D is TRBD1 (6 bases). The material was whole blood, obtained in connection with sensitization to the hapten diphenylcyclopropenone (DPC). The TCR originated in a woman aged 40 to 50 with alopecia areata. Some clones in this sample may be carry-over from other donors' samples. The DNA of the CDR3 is TGTGCCACCAGTGATTTTGGCAGGGGAACAGATACGCAGTATTTT. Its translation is CATSDFGRGTDTQYF.